One sample yielded the 15 T cell receptor beta chains listed below, sequenced in a study of blood T cell repertoires in COVID-19. Measured with immunoSEQ multiplex PCR; TCRdb has only the in-frame clones, and not every one. The profile shows roughly 250,000 clones, approximately 84% of them singletons. Input material: peripheral blood. These receptors were taken from a woman over 75 with acute or convalescent COVID-19.

This rearrangement joins TRBV5-6 to TRBJ1-5; a weak D match, TRBD1 (5 bases). The CDR3 loop spans 15 amino acids. Per the germline V gene, CDR1 is SGHDT and CDR2 is YYEEEE. Deletions cut 5 bases from V and 2 bases from J, with 14 bases between. Here the CDR3 reads CASSLWGRGNQPQHF. Written as DNA, the CDR3 is TGTGCCAGCAGTCTATGGGGCAGGGGCAATCAGCCCCAGCATTTT.

The chain recombines TRBV4-1 with TRBJ2-3; D possibly corresponds to TRBD2 (5 bases). CDR1 MGHRA and CDR2 YSYEKL come from the germline V gene. V shed 3 bases and J shed 4 bases, with 8 bases lying between them. The CDR3 covers 13 residues. The CDR3 DNA is TGCGCCAGCAGCCAGGACGGGGCAGATACGCAGTATTTT. Translated: CASSQDGADTQYF.

The chain uses TRBV3-1 (or the pseudogene TRBV3-2) and TRBJ1-2; 9 nucleotides line up with TRBD1. With 5 bases clipped from V and 8 bases from J, the junction kept 12 bases outside the gene matches. The CDR3 has 15 residues. Germline-derived CDR1 and CDR2 are LGHDT and YNNKEL (reference sequence). CDR3 residues: CASSDPGTGKGGYTF. Written as DNA, the CDR3 is TGTGCCAGCAGCGATCCCGGGACAGGGAAGGGCGGCTACACCTTC.

The chain couples TRBV6-1 to TRBJ2-1; the D gene is possibly TRBD1 (7 bases). CDR1 is MNHNS and CDR2 is SASEGT in the germline V gene. V lost 4 bases and J 4 bases, leaving 20 bases between the germline ends. The CDR3 extends over 17 amino acids. CDR3 amino acids: CASSAPSRRGPYNEQFF. The CDR3 DNA is TGTGCCAGCAGTGCCCCCTCGAGGAGGGGGCCTTACAATGAGCAGTTCTTC.

Comment on this clone: A read error may account for a junction end that differs from germline. The V gene is TRBV6-5, the J gene TRBJ1-2; possible D gene TRBD1, 5 bases. From germline, CDR1 is MNHEY and CDR2 SVGAGI. The CDR3 runs 12 residues. Written as DNA, the CDR3 is TGTGCCAGCAGTTATTGGGGGGGTACCCTCGCCTTC. Translating gives CASSYWGGTLAF.

This clone was seen a single time. V usage is TRBV5-8 and J usage is TRBJ2-2; 7 bases line up with TRBD2. Germline V lookup: CDR1 SGHTS, CDR2 YDEGEE. Trimming took 6 bases from V and 1 from J; bases not matched to a gene: 3. The CDR3 runs 14 residues. The CDR3 DNA is TGTGCCAGCAAGGCGGGGGTGAACACCGGGGAGCTGTTTTTT. Translation gives CASKAGVNTGELFF.

The genes are TRBV7-2 and TRBJ2-3, with 9 nucleotides matching TRBD2. CDR1 is SGHTA and CDR2 is FQGNSA in the germline V gene. This CDR3 is built from 16 residues. V shed 2 bases and J 3 bases; nucleotides not matched to a gene: 6. The CDR3 nucleotides read TGTGCCAGCAGCTTACAGTATCTAGCGGGAACAGATACGCAGTATTTT. Amino acids: CASSLQYLAGTDTQYF.

CDR3 sequence (DNA): TGTGCCAGCAGCCCTTCGGGACAGGGAAAAGAGACCCAGTACTTC. Translation: CASSPSGQGKETQYF. The gene calls are TRBV11-1 and TRBJ2-5, with TRBD1 matching over 9 bases. The CDR3 has 15 residues. The V and J ends lost 5 bases and 3 bases, in that order; junction bases with no gene match: 7. Germline values: CDR1 SGHAT, CDR2 FQDESV (reference sequence).

This clone was observed once. The chain links TRBV19 to TRBJ1-1, with a possible D match to TRBD1 (5 bases). CDR1 is LNHDA and CDR2 is SQIVND in the germline V gene (reference sequence). V shed 3 bases and J shed 0 bases, with 11 bases lying between them. The CDR3 is 15 residues long. The DNA for the CDR3 is TGTGCCAGTAGTATCGGGGGGGTAATGAACACTGAAGCTTTCTTT. Its translation: CASSIGGVMNTEAFF.

This clone was recorded once. The chain couples TRBV19 to TRBJ1-5; a weak D match, TRBD1 (6 bases). The length of the CDR3 is 17 residues. V lost 1 base to trimming and J lost 5 bases, with 18 bases between them. Germline V CDR1 and CDR2: LNHDA, SQIVND (reference sequence). The CDR3 DNA reads as TGTGCCAGTAGTATAGTAGCGAATTCGGGGGGCGATCAGCCCCAGCATTTT. Translating it yields CASSIVANSGGDQPQHF.

The chain combines TRBV28 with TRBJ2-7; the match to TRBD1 covers 10 bases. With 6 bases clipped from V and 0 bases from J, the junction kept 8 bases outside the gene matches. This CDR3 is 16 amino acids long. From germline, CDR1 is MDHEN and CDR2 SYDVKM. Here the CDR3 reads CASRSGTGVSSYEQYF. CDR3 nucleotides: TGTGCCAGCAGGAGCGGGACAGGGGTTTCCTCCTACGAGCAGTACTTC. The whole variable domain, filled in from reference TRBV28 and TRBJ2-7, reads DVKVTQSSRYLVKRTGEKVFLECVQDMDHENMFWYRQDPGLGLRLIYFSYDVKMKEKGDIPEGYSVSREKKERFSLILESASTNQTSMYLCASRSGTGVSSYEQYFGPGTRLTVT.

The sample holds a few counts of this clone. This chain uses TRBV9 with TRBJ1-2; D gene unclear. CDR3 length: 14 amino acids. V lost 0 bases and J lost 6, with 12 bases in between. Looked up from germline, CDR1 is SGDLS and CDR2 is YYNGEE. The CDR3 nucleotides are TGTGCCAGCAGCGTAGGGGAGGGTGCGAATGGCTACACCTTC. It translates to CASSVGEGANGYTF. The whole variable domain, filled in from reference TRBV9 and TRBJ1-2, reads DSGVTQTPKHLITATGQRVTLRCSPRSGDLSVYWYQQSLDQGLQFLIQYYNGEERAKGNILERFSAQQFPDLHSELNLSSLELGDSALYFCASSVGEGANGYTFGSGTRLTVV.

In this sample, this clone turned up a few times. CDR3 sequence (DNA): TGTGCCAGCAGCTTGGGACAGGGGGGAAACACCATATATTTT. This encodes CASSLGQGGNTIYF. The genes are TRBV6-5 and TRBJ1-3; 10 bases agree with TRBD1. The CDR3 is 14 residues long. V dropped 6 bases and J dropped 4; count of bases not matched to a gene: 3. The V gene's germline CDR1 is MNHEY and CDR2 SVGAGI.

V gene TRBV23-1 combines with J gene TRBJ2-7, with a possible D match to TRBD1 (6 bases). TRBV23-1 is known as an ORF, though its function is uncertain. The germline V and J ends were trimmed by 6 bases and 7 bases, with 28 bases remaining between them. CDR3 length: 17 amino acids. The CDR3 region has the DNA TGCGCCAGCAGCAAGGCCCACAGGGAACCGACTACGGGTGAGCAGTACTTC. Amino acids: CASSKAHREPTTGEQYF.

The V gene is TRBV4-1, the J gene TRBJ1-1; D gene unclear. The CDR3 runs 13 residues. Germline V gene lookup returns CDR1 MGHRA and CDR2 YSYEKL. The ends were cut back, 4 bases at V and 6 bases at J, with 12 bases in the middle. In nucleotides, the CDR3 is TGCGCCAGCAGCCCAAGGGCGGGCGCTGAAGCTTTCTTT. It encodes CASSPRAGAEAFF.